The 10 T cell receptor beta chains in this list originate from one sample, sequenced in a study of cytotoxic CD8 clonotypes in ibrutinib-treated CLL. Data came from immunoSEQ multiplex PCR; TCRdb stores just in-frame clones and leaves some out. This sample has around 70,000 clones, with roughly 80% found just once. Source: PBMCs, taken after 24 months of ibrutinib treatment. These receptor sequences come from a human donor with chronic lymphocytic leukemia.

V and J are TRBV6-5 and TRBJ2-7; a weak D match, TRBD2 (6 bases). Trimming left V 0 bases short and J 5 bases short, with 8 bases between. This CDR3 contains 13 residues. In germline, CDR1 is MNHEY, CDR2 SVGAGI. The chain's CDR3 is CASSYSGGHEQYF. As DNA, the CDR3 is TGTGCCAGCAGTTACTCGGGGGGTCACGAGCAGTACTTC.

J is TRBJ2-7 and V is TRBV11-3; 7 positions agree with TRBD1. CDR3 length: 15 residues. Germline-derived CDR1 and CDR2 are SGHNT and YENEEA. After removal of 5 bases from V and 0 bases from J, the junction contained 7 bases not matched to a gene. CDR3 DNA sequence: TGTGCCAGCAGCCTAGGACAGGACCGCTCCTACGAGCAGTACTTC. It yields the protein CASSLGQDRSYEQYF.

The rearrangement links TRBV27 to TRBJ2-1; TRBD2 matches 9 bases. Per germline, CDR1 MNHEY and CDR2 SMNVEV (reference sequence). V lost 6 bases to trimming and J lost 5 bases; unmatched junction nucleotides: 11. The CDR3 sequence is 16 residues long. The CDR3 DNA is TGTGCCAGCAGCTACATGACTAGCGGATTTAACAATGAGCAGTTCTTC. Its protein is CASSYMTSGFNNEQFF.

The CDR3 DNA follows: TGTGCCAGCCTTTACCGGAGAGGGATAACCGGGGAGCTGTTTTTT. It yields the protein CASLYRRGITGELFF. The chain joins TRBV28 to TRBJ2-2, with D perhaps matching TRBD2 (5 bases). Germline CDR1 is MDHEN and CDR2 is SYDVKM. The CDR3 covers 15 residues. Trimming took 8 bases from V and 5 from J, leaving 18 bases between them.

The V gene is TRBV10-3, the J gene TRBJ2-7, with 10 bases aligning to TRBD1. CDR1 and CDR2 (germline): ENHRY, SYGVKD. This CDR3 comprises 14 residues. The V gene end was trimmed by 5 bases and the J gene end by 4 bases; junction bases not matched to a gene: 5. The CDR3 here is CAISRQGAAYEQYF. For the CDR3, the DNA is TGTGCCATCAGTAGACAGGGGGCAGCGTACGAGCAGTACTTC.

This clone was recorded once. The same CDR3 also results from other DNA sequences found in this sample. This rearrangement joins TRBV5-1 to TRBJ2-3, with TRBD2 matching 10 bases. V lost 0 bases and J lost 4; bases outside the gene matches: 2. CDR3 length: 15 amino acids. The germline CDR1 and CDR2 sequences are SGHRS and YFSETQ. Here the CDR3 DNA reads TGCGCCAGCAGCTTGGCCCTAGCGGGAGCAGATACGCAGTATTTT. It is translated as CASSLALAGADTQYF.

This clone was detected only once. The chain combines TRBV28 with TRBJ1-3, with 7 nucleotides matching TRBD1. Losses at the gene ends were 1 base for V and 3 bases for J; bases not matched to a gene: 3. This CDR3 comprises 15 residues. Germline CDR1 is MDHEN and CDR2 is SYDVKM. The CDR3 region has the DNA TGTGCCAGCAGTTTATCCGCAGGGGGTGGAAACACCATATATTTT. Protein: CASSLSAGGGNTIYF. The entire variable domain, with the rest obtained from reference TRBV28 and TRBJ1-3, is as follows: DVKVTQSSRYLVKRTGEKVFLECVQDMDHENMFWYRQDPGLGLRLIYFSYDVKMKEKGDIPEGYSVSREKKERFSLILESASTNQTSMYLCASSLSAGGGNTIYFGEGSWLTVV.

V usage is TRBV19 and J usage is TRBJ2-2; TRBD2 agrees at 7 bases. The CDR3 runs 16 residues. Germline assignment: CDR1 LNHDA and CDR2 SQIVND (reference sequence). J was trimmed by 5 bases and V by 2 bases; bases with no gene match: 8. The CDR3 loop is CASSIWAGVRTGELFF. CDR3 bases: TGTGCCAGTAGTATATGGGCGGGAGTAAGGACCGGGGAGCTGTTTTTT.

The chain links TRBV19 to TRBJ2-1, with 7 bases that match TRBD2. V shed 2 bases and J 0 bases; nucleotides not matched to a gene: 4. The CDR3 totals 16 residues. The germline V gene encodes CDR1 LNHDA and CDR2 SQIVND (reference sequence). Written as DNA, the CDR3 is TGTGCCAGTAGTATACGGGGGGTAAGCTCCTACAATGAGCAGTTCTTC. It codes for CASSIRGVSSYNEQFF.

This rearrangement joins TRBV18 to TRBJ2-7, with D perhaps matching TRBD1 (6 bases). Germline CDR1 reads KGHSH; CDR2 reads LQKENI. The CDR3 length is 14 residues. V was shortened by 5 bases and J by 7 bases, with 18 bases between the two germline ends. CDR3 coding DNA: TGTGCCAGCTCAGCACAGGGTAACTTTCAGGAGCAGTACTTC. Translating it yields CASSAQGNFQEQYF.